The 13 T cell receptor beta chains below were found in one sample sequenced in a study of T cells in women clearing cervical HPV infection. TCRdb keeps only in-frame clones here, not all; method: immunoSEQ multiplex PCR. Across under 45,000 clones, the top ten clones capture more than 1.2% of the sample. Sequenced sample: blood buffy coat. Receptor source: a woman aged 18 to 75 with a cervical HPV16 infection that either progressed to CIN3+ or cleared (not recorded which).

CDR3 protein: CASSTGGGYTF. The part of the CDR3 DNA that was read is TGTGCCAGCAGCACGGGGGGCGGC. The J gene is TRBJ1-2, the V gene TRBV6-2 or TRBV6-3; weak D call: TRBD1 (6 bases). The read terminates 3 residues ahead of where the CDR3 ends, so the germline J gene completes it. From germline, CDR1 is MNHEY and CDR2 SVGEGT. This CDR3 is built from 11 residues.

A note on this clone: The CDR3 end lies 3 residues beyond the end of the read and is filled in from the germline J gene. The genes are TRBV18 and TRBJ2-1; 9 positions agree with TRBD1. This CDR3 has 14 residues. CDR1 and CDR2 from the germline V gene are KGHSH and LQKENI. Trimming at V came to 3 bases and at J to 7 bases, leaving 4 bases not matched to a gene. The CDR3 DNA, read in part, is TGTGCCAGCTCACCCGGGACAGGGAGGAATGAG. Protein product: CASSPGTGRNE. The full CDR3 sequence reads CASSPGTGRNEQFF.

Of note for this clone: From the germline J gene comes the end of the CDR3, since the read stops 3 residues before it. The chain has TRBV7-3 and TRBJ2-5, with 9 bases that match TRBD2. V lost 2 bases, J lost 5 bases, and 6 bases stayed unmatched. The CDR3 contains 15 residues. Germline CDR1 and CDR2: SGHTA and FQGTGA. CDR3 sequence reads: CASSLQAGGVETQYF. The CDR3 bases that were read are TGTGCCAGCAGCTTACAGGCGGGGGGGGTGGAGACC.

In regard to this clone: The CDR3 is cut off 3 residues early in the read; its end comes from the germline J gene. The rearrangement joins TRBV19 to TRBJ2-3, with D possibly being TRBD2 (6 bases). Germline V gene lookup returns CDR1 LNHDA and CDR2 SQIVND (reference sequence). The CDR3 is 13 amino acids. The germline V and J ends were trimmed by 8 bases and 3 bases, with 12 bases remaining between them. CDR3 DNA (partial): TGTGCCAGTTGCGCGGGGACGACAGATACG. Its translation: CASCAGTTDT. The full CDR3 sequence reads CASCAGTTDTQYF.

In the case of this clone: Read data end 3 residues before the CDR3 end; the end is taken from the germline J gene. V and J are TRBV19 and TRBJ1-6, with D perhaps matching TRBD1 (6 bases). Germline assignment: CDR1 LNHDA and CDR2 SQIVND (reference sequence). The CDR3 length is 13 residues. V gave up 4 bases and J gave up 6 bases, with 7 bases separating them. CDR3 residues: CASSRTVNSPLHF. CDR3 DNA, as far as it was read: TGTGCCAGTAGTAGGACAGTTAATTCACCC.

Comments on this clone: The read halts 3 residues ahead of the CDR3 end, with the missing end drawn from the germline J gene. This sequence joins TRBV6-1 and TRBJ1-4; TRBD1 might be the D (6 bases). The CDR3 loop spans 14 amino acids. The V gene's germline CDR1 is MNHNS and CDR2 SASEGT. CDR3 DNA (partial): TGTGCCAGCAGTGCTCCAGGGGCCCCCTTGGCA. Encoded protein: CASSAPGAPLA. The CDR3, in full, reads CASSAPGAPLALFF.

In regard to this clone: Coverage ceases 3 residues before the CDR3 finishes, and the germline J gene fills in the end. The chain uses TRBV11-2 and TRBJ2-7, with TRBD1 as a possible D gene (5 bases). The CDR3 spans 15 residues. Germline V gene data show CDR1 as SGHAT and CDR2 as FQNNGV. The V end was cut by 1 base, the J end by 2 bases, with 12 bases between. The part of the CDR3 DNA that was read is TGTGCCAGCAGCTTAGTCACAGGCAATACCTACGAG. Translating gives CASSLVTGNTYE. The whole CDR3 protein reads CASSLVTGNTYEQYF.

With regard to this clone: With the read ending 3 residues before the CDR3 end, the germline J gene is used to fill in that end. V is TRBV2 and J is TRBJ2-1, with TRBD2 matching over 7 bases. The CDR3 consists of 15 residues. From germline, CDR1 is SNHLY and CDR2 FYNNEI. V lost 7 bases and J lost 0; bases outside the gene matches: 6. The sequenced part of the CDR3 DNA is TGTGCCAGCACCCGAATAGCGGGCTCCTACAATGAG. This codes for CASTRIAGSYNE. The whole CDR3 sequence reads CASTRIAGSYNEQFF.

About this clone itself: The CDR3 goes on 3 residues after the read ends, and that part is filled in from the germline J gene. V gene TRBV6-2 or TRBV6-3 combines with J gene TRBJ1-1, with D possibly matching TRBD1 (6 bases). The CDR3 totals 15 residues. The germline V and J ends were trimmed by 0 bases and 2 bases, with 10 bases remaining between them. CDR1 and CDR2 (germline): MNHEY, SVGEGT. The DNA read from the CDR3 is TGTGCCAGCAGTTACTCGTCTGGGGGCAACACTGAA. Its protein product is CASSYSSGGNTE. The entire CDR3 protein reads CASSYSSGGNTEAFF.

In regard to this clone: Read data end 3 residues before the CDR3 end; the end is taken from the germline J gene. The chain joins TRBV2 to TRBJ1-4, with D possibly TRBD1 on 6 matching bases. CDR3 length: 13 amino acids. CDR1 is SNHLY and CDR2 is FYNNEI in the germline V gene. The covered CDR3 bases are TGTGCCAGCAGAGACAGGTCGATTTCACCA. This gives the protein CASRDRSISP. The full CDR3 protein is CASRDRSISPLFF.

The DNA read from the CDR3 is TGCAGTGCTATAAAGGGGATTGGTGAGACC. It encodes CSAIKGIGET. The whole CDR3 is CSAIKGIGETQYF. The chain links TRBV20-1 to TRBJ2-5; tentatively, D is TRBD1 (5 bases). The CDR3 end is not reached by the read, which stops 3 residues before it; the germline J gene fills it in. With 4 bases removed from V and 5 bases from J, the gap between germline ends came to 14 bases. The CDR3 extends over 13 amino acids. Germline lookup yields CDR1 DFQATT and CDR2 SNEGSKA (reference sequence).

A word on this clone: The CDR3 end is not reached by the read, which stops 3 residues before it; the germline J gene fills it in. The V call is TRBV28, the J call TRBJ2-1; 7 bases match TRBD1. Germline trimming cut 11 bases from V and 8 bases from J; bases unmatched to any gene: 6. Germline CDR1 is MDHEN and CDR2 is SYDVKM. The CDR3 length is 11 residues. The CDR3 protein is CASQQGYEQFF. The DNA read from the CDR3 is TGTGCCTCACAACAGGGGTATGAG. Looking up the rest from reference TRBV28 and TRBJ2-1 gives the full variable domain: DVKVTQSSRYLVKRTGEKVFLECVQDMDHENMFWYRQDPGLGLRLIYFSYDVKMKEKGDIPEGYSVSREKKERFSLILESASTNQTSMYLCASQQGYEQFFGPGTRLTVL.

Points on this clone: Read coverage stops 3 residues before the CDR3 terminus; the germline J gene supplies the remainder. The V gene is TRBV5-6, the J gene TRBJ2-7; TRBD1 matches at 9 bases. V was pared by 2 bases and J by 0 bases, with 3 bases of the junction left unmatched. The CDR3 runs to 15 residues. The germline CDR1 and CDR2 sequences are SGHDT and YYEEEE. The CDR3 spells CASSFRDRASYEQYF. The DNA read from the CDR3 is TGTGCCAGCAGCTTCCGGGACAGGGCCTCCTACGAG.